Detailed here is one T cell receptor beta chain. The data derive from a study of blood T cell repertoires in COVID-19. Study as a whole: Sites across the United States, Italy and Spain contributed samples from acute and convalescent COVID-19. T cells, B-cell-depleted T cells, or PBMCs supplied cDNA or gDNA.

In the source study's methods: Scientists estimated how many nucleated cells there were by amplifying reference gene primers. Some clones are missing from TCRdb's copy, which holds only in-frame ones; the method was immunoSEQ multiplex PCR. The DNA gave D and trimming, while V, J and clone size come from that table. The sample shows about 240,000 clones, 70% to 85% of them seen only once. Germline loops: CDR1 SNHLY, CDR2 FYNNEI. V gave up 6 bases and J gave up 3 bases; unmatched junction bases: 7. CDR3 size: 16 residues. This clonotype was sampled from a woman of 80 years or more with acute or convalescent COVID-19. The sample comprised peripheral blood. The rearrangement links TRBV2 to TRBJ1-3, with 11 positions matching TRBD1. CDR3 residues: CASSRDRGFGGNTIYF. For the CDR3, the DNA is TGTGCCAGCAGCCGGGACAGGGGGTTCGGTGGAAACACCATATATTTT.